This record covers a single TCR beta chain. Its antigen is unknown. The PCR used 60 Vbeta and 13 Jbeta primers. The method was immunoSEQ multiplex PCR; TCRdb's version includes in-frame clones alone and lacks a portion of them. The sample holds around 110,000 clones, 80% to 85% seen once. This CDR3 has 15 residues. V was cut by 2 bases and J by 7 bases, with 12 bases left in between. From germline, CDR1 is MNHEY and CDR2 SVGAGI. The sample originates from a study of cytomegalovirus exposure and HLA in healthy donors. Study background: Of all 400 or so donors who were genotyped, about 80% belonged to the Caucasian-associated ancestry cluster. Points from the study as a whole: Analysis performed later found more than 15,000 TCR beta sequences associated with HLA alleles at 0.05 false discovery rate. Both high specificity and high sensitivity reportedly marked the classifier's diagnosis of cytomegalovirus status. In a later analysis, a genetic analysis reported fewer productive-TCR N-insertions in an Asian-associated ancestry cluster than the cohort average.

Sequenced: PBMCs. This chain uses TRBV6-5 with TRBJ1-6, with D perhaps TRBD1 (5 bases). The TCR was taken from a man aged 25-45 years in good health and CMV-seronegative. CDR3 region: CASSYRGTANSPLHF. Written as DNA, the CDR3 is TGTGCCAGCAGTTACCGCGGGACGGCAAATTCACCCCTCCACTTT.